This TCR beta chain was sequenced in a study of beta chain features in type 1 diabetes. Expressed TCRB transcripts were sequenced because the entire RNA isolate underwent reverse transcription. TCRdb's table, derived via immunoSEQ multiplex PCR, lists solely in-frame clones and lacks some. The sample lists about 240,000 clones; 25% to 30% were seen once. V lost 4 bases, J lost 3 bases, and 2 bases stayed unmatched. The CDR3 loop spans 14 amino acids. Per the germline V gene, CDR1 is MNHEY and CDR2 is SMNVEV (reference sequence). In the case of this clone: Its antigen remains unidentified. A much larger clone lies one base from this, so it may be a read error.

Populations isolated by sorting all had purity greater than 95%. Whole-study results and caveats: All four CD4+ subsets of Type 1 diabetes patients contained TCRB CDR3s that were moderately but significantly shorter.

Material for sequencing was central memory CD4+ T cells from blood. The chain is built from TRBV27 and TRBJ2-7; 11 bases match TRBD2. The sequence derives from a man aged 25-45 years in good health. The CDR3 region has the DNA TGTGCCAGCAGTTCAGGGACTAGCGGCTACGAGCAGTACTTC. Amino acids: CASSSGTSGYEQYF.